This entry lists 12 T cell receptor beta chains sequenced from one sample in a study of response to subunit inactivated influenza vaccine (dated by TCRdb to the late 2010s). What this sample's time point label stands for: around 45 days after influenza vaccine administration. Library creation used RT-PCR. The reads were generated on an Illumina HiSeq 2500. TCRdb ran its own pipeline on the public reads, namely fastp trimming at Q25 and MiXCR clone calling, and kept in-frame beta chains. All rows with the same CDR3 protein become a single entry with the most common DNA and genes. The sample table holds some 500,000 distinct CDR3 sequences, of which 10% to 15% were seen once. The ten largest clones take up roughly 14% of the sample. The material was PBMCs from blood, obtained more than 35 days after vaccination. Source of these receptors: a man aged 45-65 years who received an inactivated influenza vaccine. Donor details come from another sample of the same person, matched by shared clones.

This clonotype was counted between two and nine times. J is TRBJ1-5 and V is TRBV6-5; D is possibly TRBD1 (6 bases). Germline values: CDR1 MNHEY, CDR2 SVGAGI. This CDR3 region has 15 residues. V lost 2 bases, J lost 2 bases, and 10 bases lay in between. CDR3 coding DNA: TGTGCCAGCAGTTACGGGGGCCGGCGCAATCAGCCCCAGCATTTT. Translating gives CASSYGGRRNQPQHF.

This clonotype was counted between two and nine times. The chain employs TRBV27 and TRBJ2-3; D not certain. The CDR3 totals 14 residues. V shed 2 bases and J shed 0 bases, with 6 bases lying between them. CDR1 is MNHEY and CDR2 is SMNVEV in the germline V gene (reference sequence). Here the CDR3 reads CASSLKVSTDTQYF. CDR3 coding DNA: TGTGCCAGCAGTTTAAAAGTTAGCACAGATACGCAGTATTTT.

The chain has TRBV29-1 and TRBJ2-7, with D perhaps TRBD1 (6 bases). V dropped 7 bases and J dropped 3 bases, with 13 bases sitting between them. This CDR3 region has 12 residues. Germline loops: CDR1 SQVTM, CDR2 ANQGSEA. The CDR3, as DNA: TGCAGCGCAACGACAGGACGCTACGAGCAGTACTTC. Its translation is CSATTGRYEQYF.

This sequence joins TRBV4-2 and TRBJ1-2; no clear D. The V end was cut by 1 base, the J end by 4 bases, with 13 bases between. The CDR3 runs 15 residues. The germline CDR1 and CDR2 sequences are LGHNA and YNFKEQ. This CDR3 reads CASSQVVTGTYGYTF. The CDR3 DNA follows: TGTGCCAGCAGCCAAGTGGTAACGGGAACCTATGGCTACACCTTC.

In its sample, this clonotype was seen many times. The chain is built from TRBV12-3 or TRBV12-4 and TRBJ2-5; TRBD1 might be the D (6 bases). The CDR3 loop spans 14 amino acids. Trimming took 3 bases from V and 2 from J, leaving 10 bases between them. The CDR3 region has the DNA TGTGCCAGCAGTTTCGAGGGACAACAAGAGACCCAGTACTTC. Translating it yields CASSFEGQQETQYF.

This clonotype was seen only a few times. This chain connects TRBV25-1 to TRBJ2-5; perhaps TRBD1 as D (5 bases). The CDR3 runs 15 residues. Trimming removed 4 bases from V and 5 bases from J, with 17 bases in between. Germline V gene lookup returns CDR1 MGHDK and CDR2 SYGVNS. The CDR3 here is CASSGNMWGQETQYF. The CDR3 bases are TGTGCCAGCAGTGGTAATATGTGGGGCCAGGAGACCCAGTACTTC. The full variable domain, rest sourced from reference TRBV25-1 and TRBJ2-5, is EADIYQTPRYLVIGTGKKITLECSQTMGHDKMYWYQQDPGMELHLIHYSYGVNSTEKGDLSSESTVSRIRTEHFPLTLESARPSHTSQYLCASSGNMWGQETQYFGPGTRLLVL.

This clonotype showed up just a few times. The rearrangement uses TRBV5-1 and TRBJ1-4; 10 nucleotides agree with TRBD1. Germline V gene lookup returns CDR1 SGHRS and CDR2 YFSETQ. The CDR3 is 17 amino acids. V dropped 0 bases and J dropped 8; count of bases not matched to a gene: 10. CDR3 sequence (DNA): TGCGCCAGCAGCTTGGGTTTCTCCGGGACAGGGGACGAAAAACTGTTTTTT. This sequence encodes CASSLGFSGTGDEKLFF.

The sample holds many counts of this clonotype. The chain carries TRBV28 and TRBJ1-6; 10 positions agree with TRBD1. Germline values: CDR1 MDHEN, CDR2 SYDVKM. J was trimmed by 2 bases and V by 5 bases; bases with no gene match: 6. This CDR3 has 17 amino acids. CDR3: CASSDRDRGTYNSPLHF. As DNA, the CDR3 is TGTGCCAGCAGTGACCGGGACAGGGGAACCTATAATTCACCCCTCCACTTT.

This clonotype was detected a few times. The junction differs from germline at one of its ends, possibly a read error. The rearrangement uses TRBV29-1 and TRBJ1-1; no reliable D call. The CDR3 consists of 13 residues. Germline CDR1 reads SQVTM; CDR2 reads ANQGSEA. The CDR3 DNA reads TGCAGCGTTGAAAGGTCCGGGCCCCAAGGCGAGACATTT. Its protein product is CSVERSGPQGETF. The full variable domain, with the rest looked up from reference TRBV29-1 and TRBJ1-1, is SAVISQKPSRDICQRGTSLTIQCQVDSQVTMMFWYRQQPGQSLTLIATANQGSEATYESGFVIDKFPISRPNLTFSTLTVSNMSPEDSSIYLCSVERSGPQGETFGQGTRLTVV.

This clonotype has more than one count but fewer than ten. The chain employs TRBV6-5 and TRBJ2-5, with 7 bases fitting TRBD2. CDR1 is MNHEY and CDR2 is SVGAGI in the germline V gene. V lost 4 bases to trimming and J lost 2 bases; unmatched junction nucleotides: 7. This CDR3 region has 15 residues. This CDR3 reads CASSWGGYSQETQYF. In nucleotides, the CDR3 is TGTGCCAGCAGTTGGGGGGGGTATTCTCAAGAGACCCAGTACTTC.

This clonotype showed up many times. The CDR3 DNA is TGCAGCGTCCGGACAGGGGCGCAAGAGACCCAGTACTTC. Translation gives CSVRTGAQETQYF. The V and J genes are TRBV29-1 and TRBJ2-5; the match to TRBD1 covers 9 bases. The germline V gene has CDR1 SQVTM and CDR2 ANQGSEA. Trimming at V came to 6 bases and at J to 2 bases, leaving 4 bases not matched to a gene. The CDR3 has 13 residues.

This clonotype was counted between two and nine times. The genes are TRBV28 and TRBJ2-1; D might be TRBD2 (6 bases). Germline V gene data show CDR1 as MDHEN and CDR2 as SYDVKM. The CDR3 runs to 13 residues. The V and J ends lost 6 bases and 9 bases respectively, with 15 bases between them. For the CDR3, the DNA is TGTGCCAGCAGGGGGGGATCTGGCGGTGAGCAGTTCTTC. It codes for CASRGGSGGEQFF.